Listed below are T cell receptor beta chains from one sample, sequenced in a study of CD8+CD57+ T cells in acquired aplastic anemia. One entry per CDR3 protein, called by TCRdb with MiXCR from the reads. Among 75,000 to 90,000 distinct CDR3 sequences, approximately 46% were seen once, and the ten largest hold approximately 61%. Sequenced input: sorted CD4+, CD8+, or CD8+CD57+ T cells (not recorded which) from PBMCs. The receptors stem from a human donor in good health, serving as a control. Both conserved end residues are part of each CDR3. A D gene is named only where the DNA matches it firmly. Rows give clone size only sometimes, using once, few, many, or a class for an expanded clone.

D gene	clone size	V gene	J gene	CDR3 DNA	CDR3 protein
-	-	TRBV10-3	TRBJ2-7	TGTGCCATCAGATACAGAGACTACGAGCAGTACTTC	CAIRYRDYEQYF
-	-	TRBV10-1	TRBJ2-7	TGCGCCAGCAGTGATCAGGGGGGCTACGAGCAGTACTTC	CASSDQGGYEQYF
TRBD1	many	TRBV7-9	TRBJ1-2	TGTGCCAGCAGCAATCGGGACAGGGCTTTCTATGGCTACACCTTC	CASSNRDRAFYGYTF
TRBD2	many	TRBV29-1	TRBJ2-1	TGCAGCGGGATACCGGGACTAAGCTCCTACAATGAGCAGTTCTTC	CSGIPGLSSYNEQFF
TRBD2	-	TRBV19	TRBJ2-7	TGTGCCAGTAGTTCTAGCGGGGTCAACGAGCAGTACTTC	CASSSSGVNEQYF
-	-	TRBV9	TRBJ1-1	TGTGCCAGCAGTCCCCAAGGGGGGGGAGTTACTGAAGCTTTCTTT	CASSPQGGGVTEAFF
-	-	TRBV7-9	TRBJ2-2	TGTGCCAGCAGCCCGCCTAATAAGAACACCGGGGAGCTGTTTTTT	CASSPPNKNTGELFF
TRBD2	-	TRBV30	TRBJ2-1	TGTGCCTGGAGTGTGCTAGCGGCCAATGAGCAGTTCTTC	CAWSVLAANEQFF
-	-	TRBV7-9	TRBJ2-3	TGTGCCAGCAGCCCTTTAATCACAGATACGCAGTATTTT	CASSPLITDTQYF
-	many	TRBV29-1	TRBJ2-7	TGCAGCGTCTTCTCTGTATCCGAGCAGTACTTC	CSVFSVSEQYF
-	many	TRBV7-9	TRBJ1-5	TGTGCCAGCAGCCTCCCTAATCAGCCCCAGCATTTT	CASSLPNQPQHF
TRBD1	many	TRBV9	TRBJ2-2	TGTGCCAGCAGCGAGACAGGGTCGTACACCGGGGAGCTGTTTTTT	CASSETGSYTGELFF
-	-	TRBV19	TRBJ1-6	TGTGCCAGTACCCCTGGGGCGGAAAGTTCACCCCTCCACTTT	CASTPGAESSPLHF
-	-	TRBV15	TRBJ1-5	TGTGCCACCAGCAGAGATCACAGGAGTGATCAGCCCCAGCATTTT	CATSRDHRSDQPQHF
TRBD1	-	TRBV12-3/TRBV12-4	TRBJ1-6	TGTGCCAGTAAAGGGGGCAGATCACCCCTCCACTTT	CASKGGRSPLHF
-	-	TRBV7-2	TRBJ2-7	TGTGCCAGCAGCTTAACCACAGCTTACGAGCAGTACTTC	CASSLTTAYEQYF
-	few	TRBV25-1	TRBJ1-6	TGTGCCAGCAGAGAGGGGAATTCACCCCTCCACTTT	CASREGNSPLHF
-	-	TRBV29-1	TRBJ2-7	TGCAGCGTTGAAGATGTGGGGGTTTTCTCCTACGAGCAGTACTTC	CSVEDVGVFSYEQYF
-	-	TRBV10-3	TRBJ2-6	TGTGCCACCGACTCTGGGGCCAACGTCCTGACTTTC	CATDSGANVLTF
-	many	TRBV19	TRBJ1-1	TGTGCCAGTAGTATGACAGGCATCAACACTGAAGCTTTCTTT	CASSMTGINTEAFF
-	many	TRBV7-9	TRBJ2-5	TGTGCCAGCAGCTTAGTGGTACAAGAGACCCAGTACTTC	CASSLVVQETQYF
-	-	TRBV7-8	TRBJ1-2	TGTGCCAGCAGAGAGCAGGGTGGCTACACCTTC	CASREQGGYTF
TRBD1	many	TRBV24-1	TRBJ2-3	TGTGCCACCAGTGATGGGACAGGTGGAGATACGCAGTATTTT	CATSDGTGGDTQYF
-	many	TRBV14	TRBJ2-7	TGTGCCAGCAGCCCTCAGAGCTCCTACGAGCAGTACTTC	CASSPQSSYEQYF
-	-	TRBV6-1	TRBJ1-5	TGTGCCAGCACGGGAATTTATAGCAATCAGCCCCAGCATTTT	CASTGIYSNQPQHF
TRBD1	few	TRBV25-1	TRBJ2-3	TGTGCCAGCAGTAACCGGGACAGGCTCACAGATACGCAGTATTTT	CASSNRDRLTDTQYF